Below, one T cell receptor (beta chain) is given with its context. TCRdb keeps only in-frame clones here, not all; method: immunoSEQ multiplex PCR. The sample contains 250,000 to 300,000 clones, roughly 80% of which appear only once. This entry is derived from a study of blood T cell repertoires in COVID-19. Study context: Acute and convalescent COVID-19 samples came from the United States, Italy and Spain.

The study assigned cohorts using participant-reported clinical history. Germline V gives CDR1 SGHAT, CDR2 FQDESV (reference sequence). V gave up 6 bases and J gave up 5 bases, with 11 bases separating them. The CDR3 totals 13 residues. The TCR originated in a middle-aged man who had been exposed to COVID-19. This chain connects TRBV11-1 to TRBJ1-5; weak D call: TRBD1 (6 bases). The sample comprised PBMCs or T cells enriched from blood (not recorded which). CDR3 nucleotide sequence: TGTGCCAGCAGTAGTGAGGGGGATCAGCCCCAGCATTTT. Translated, it gives CASSSEGDQPQHF.